These 15 T cell receptor beta chains came from one sample sequenced in a study of neurological immune-mediated disorders. MiXCR was run by TCRdb on the 5' RACE reads, yielding one entry per CDR3 protein. Of approximately 37,000 distinct CDR3 sequences listed, 3.5% to 4% are singletons. The sequencing input was PBMCs. Receptors were obtained from a man aged 25 to 40 with multiple sclerosis.

In this sample, this clonotype turned up many times. V gene TRBV20-1 combines with J gene TRBJ1-5; D is unresolved. The length of the CDR3 is 12 residues. The germline V gene encodes CDR1 DFQATT and CDR2 SNEGSKA (reference sequence). V lost 6 bases to trimming and J lost 11 bases, with 17 bases between them. The CDR3 DNA sequence: TGCAGTGCAAATACTCAGTCGTGGGCCCAGCATTTT. This codes for CSANTQSWAQHF.

This clonotype was seen repeatedly, ten times or more. The J gene is TRBJ1-5, the V gene TRBV20-1; unclear D gene. This CDR3 is built from 12 residues. The ends were cut back, 5 bases at V and 5 bases at J, with 10 bases in the middle. Germline V gene lookup returns CDR1 DFQATT and CDR2 SNEGSKA (reference sequence). As DNA, the CDR3 is TGCAGTGCTCTTAACATCGATCAGCCCCAGCATTTT. Translated: CSALNIDQPQHF.

This chain joins TRBV14 and TRBJ2-3; D is ambiguous. CDR3 length: 14 amino acids. Per germline, CDR1 SGHDN and CDR2 FVKESK. Trimming removed 5 bases at V and 2 bases at J, with 11 bases between. DNA of the CDR3: TGTGCCAGCAGCTACCGAAAGGACACAGATACGCAGTATTTT. Translation gives CASSYRKDTDTQYF. Variable domain in full (rest from reference TRBV14 and TRBJ2-3): EAGVTQFPSHSVIEKGQTVTLRCDPISGHDNLYWYRRVMGKEIKFLLHFVKESKQDESGMPNNRFLAERTGGTYSTLKVQPAELEDSGVYFCASSYRKDTDTQYFGPGTRLTVL.

This clonotype was picked up many times. The chain recombines TRBV12-3 or TRBV12-4 with TRBJ2-7; no firm D call. CDR3 size: 12 residues. Trimming left V 5 bases short and J 5 bases short, with 10 bases between. CDR3 nucleotide sequence: TGTGCCAGCAGTCGGACGGACCACGAGCAGTACTTC. The encoded protein is CASSRTDHEQYF.

This clonotype was found many times. The V call is TRBV20-1, the J call TRBJ2-3; 7 bases fit TRBD2. Trimming removed 1 base from V and 6 bases from J; junction bases left unmatched: 7. Looked up from germline, CDR1 is DFQATT and CDR2 is SNEGSKA (reference sequence). This CDR3 is built from 14 residues. The CDR3 spells CSARVVGGTDTQYF. CDR3 DNA: TGCAGTGCTAGAGTCGTCGGGGGGACGGATACGCAGTATTTT.

This clonotype was detected ten times or more. The rearrangement links TRBV5-5 to TRBJ1-2, with 10 bases identical to TRBD1. Germline trimming cut 5 bases from V and 6 bases from J; bases unmatched to any gene: 7. Germline V gene sequence: CDR1 SGHKS, CDR2 YYEKEE (reference sequence). This CDR3 is 14 amino acids long. CDR3 protein: CASRVSGTGDGYTF. CDR3 coding DNA: TGTGCCAGCAGAGTATCCGGGACAGGGGATGGCTACACCTTC.

This clonotype has ten or more counts. This chain uses TRBV5-1 with TRBJ2-1; no firm D call. Germline CDR1 and CDR2: SGHRS and YFSETQ. The V and J ends lost 1 base and 0 bases respectively, with 8 bases between them. This CDR3 has 15 residues. The CDR3 DNA reads TGCGCCAGCAGCTTGAACGGTATCTCCTACAATGAGCAGTTCTTC. This translates into CASSLNGISYNEQFF.

This clonotype was recorded many times. The chain employs TRBV18 and TRBJ2-7, with TRBD1 matching 8 bases. V trimming: 3 bases; J trimming: 13 bases; junction bases outside the gene matches: 11. The CDR3 covers 13 residues. Germline-derived CDR1 and CDR2 are KGHSH and LQKENI. The CDR3 spells CASSPNPDREGYF. The CDR3 DNA follows: TGTGCCAGCTCACCCAACCCGGACAGGGAAGGTTACTTC.

This clonotype was detected ten times or more. V is TRBV29-1 and J is TRBJ1-2, with 7 bases aligning to TRBD1. V shed 3 bases, J shed 11 bases, and the junction held 15 bases outside the gene matches. Germline CDR1 and CDR2: SQVTM and ANQGSEA. CDR3 length: 14 residues. Here the CDR3 reads CSVDRSQGGRKYTF. CDR3 DNA: TGCAGCGTTGACCGAAGTCAGGGGGGAAGGAAATACACCTTC.

In this sample, this clonotype turned up many times. The rearrangement links TRBV19 to TRBJ2-7, with 11 bases aligning to TRBD1. The CDR3 length is 15 residues. Germline lookup yields CDR1 LNHDA and CDR2 SQIVND (reference sequence). V trimming: 6 bases; J trimming: 5 bases; junction bases outside the gene matches: 9. CDR3 DNA: TGTGCCAGTAGCCGTCCCCGGGACAGGGGGGACGAGCAGTACTTC. It specifies CASSRPRDRGDEQYF.

This clonotype is termed medium-sized (0.01 to 0.1%). The J gene is TRBJ2-5, the V gene TRBV7-2, with 8 bases lining up with TRBD2. V gave up 3 bases and J gave up 7 bases; unmatched junction bases: 10. Per the germline V gene, CDR1 is SGHTA and CDR2 is FQGNSA. CDR3 length equals 15 residues. DNA of the CDR3: TGTGCCAGCAGCTTGTCCGGGGGGGCCTCAGGGACCCAGTACTTC. Its protein product is CASSLSGGASGTQYF.

This clonotype was observed many times. V is TRBV20-1 and J is TRBJ1-1; TRBD1 matches at 7 bases. Germline V CDR1 and CDR2: DFQATT, SNEGSKA (reference sequence). The CDR3 extends over 13 amino acids. Germline trimming cut 1 base from V and 3 bases from J; bases unmatched to any gene: 2. The CDR3 sequence: CSARGQGDTEAFF. In nucleotides, the CDR3 is TGCAGTGCTAGAGGGCAGGGGGACACTGAAGCTTTCTTT.

In this sample, this clonotype turned up many times. This chain links TRBV5-6 with TRBJ2-7; no firm D call. This CDR3 comprises 13 residues. Germline loops: CDR1 SGHDT, CDR2 YYEEEE. V was trimmed by 0 bases and J by 1 base, leaving 5 bases between them. CDR3 bases: TGTGCCAGCAGCTTGGGCCAATCCTACGAGCAGTACTTC. Translated: CASSLGQSYEQYF.

This clonotype was counted ten times or more. For the CDR3, the DNA is TGTGCCAGCAGCTTAACCCGACTCGGTCGGGAGCAGTATTTT. Protein sequence: CASSLTRLGREQYF. The chain combines TRBV7-3 with TRBJ2-3; D might be TRBD2 (5 bases). The germline CDR1 and CDR2 sequences are SGHTA and FQGTGA. The V end was cut by 0 bases, the J end by 11 bases, with 15 bases between. CDR3 length equals 14 residues.

This clonotype was observed at least ten times. V gene TRBV11-2 combines with J gene TRBJ2-3, with D perhaps matching TRBD1 or TRBD2 (5 bases each). This CDR3 has 16 amino acids. Germline-derived CDR1 and CDR2 are SGHAT and FQNNGV. Trimming removed 5 bases at V and 4 bases at J, with 19 bases between. CDR3 region: CASSPISRGAADTQYF. The CDR3 DNA is TGTGCCAGCAGCCCTATATCAAGGGGAGCAGCAGATACGCAGTATTTT. Filled out from reference TRBV11-2 and TRBJ2-3, the complete variable domain reads EAGVAQSPRYKIIEKRQSVAFWCNPISGHATLYWYQQILGQGPKLLIQFQNNGVVDDSQLPKDRFSAERLKGVDSTLKIQPAKLEDSAVYLCASSPISRGAADTQYFGPGTRLTVL.